The text below deals with one TCR beta chain. This specimen belongs to a study of blood T cell repertoires in COVID-19. Overall study: In each case, the material was cDNA or gDNA derived from T cells, B-cell-depleted T cells, or PBMCs.

Per the study methods: Amplification of reference gene primers provided the estimated nucleated cell counts. Produced via immunoSEQ multiplex PCR; TCRdb's table is partial and in-frame only. That table supplies the V and J calls and clone size; D and trimming were determined from the DNA. The table lists 300,000 to 400,000 clones, roughly 90% of them singletons. The V end was cut by 4 bases, the J end by 4 bases, with 17 bases between. Germline CDR1 SGHRS, CDR2 YFSETQ. This CDR3 region has 15 residues. The Seattle patients, enrolled during active infection, were followed longitudinally. This TCR derives from a woman in her 30s with COVID-19, enrolled during active disease. The chain joins TRBV5-1 to TRBJ1-1, with TRBD1 as a possible D gene (5 bases). Material: peripheral blood. The CDR3 region is CASSPDGGRGTEAFF. The CDR3 nucleotides read TGCGCCAGCAGCCCGGACGGGGGTCGAGGCACTGAAGCTTTCTTT. The full variable domain, its missing parts supplied by reference TRBV5-1 and TRBJ1-1, is KAGVTQTPRYLIKTRGQQVTLSCSPISGHRSVSWYQQTPGQGLQFLFEYFSETQRNKGNFPGRFSGRQFSNSRSEMNVSTLELGDSALYLCASSPDGGRGTEAFFGQGTRLTVV.